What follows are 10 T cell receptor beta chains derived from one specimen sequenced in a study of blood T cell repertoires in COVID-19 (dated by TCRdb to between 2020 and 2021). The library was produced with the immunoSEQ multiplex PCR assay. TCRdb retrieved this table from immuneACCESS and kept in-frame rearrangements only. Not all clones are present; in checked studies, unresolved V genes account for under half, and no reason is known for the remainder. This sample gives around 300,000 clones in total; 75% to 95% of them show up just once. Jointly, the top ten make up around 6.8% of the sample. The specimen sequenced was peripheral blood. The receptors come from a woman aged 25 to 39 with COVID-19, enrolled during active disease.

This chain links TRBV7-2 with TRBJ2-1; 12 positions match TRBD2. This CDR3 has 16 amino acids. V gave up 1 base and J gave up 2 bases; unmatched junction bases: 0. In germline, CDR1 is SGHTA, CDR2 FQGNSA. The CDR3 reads CASSLGLAGAYNEQFF. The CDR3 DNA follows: TGTGCCAGCAGCTTAGGACTAGCGGGAGCCTACAATGAGCAGTTCTTC.

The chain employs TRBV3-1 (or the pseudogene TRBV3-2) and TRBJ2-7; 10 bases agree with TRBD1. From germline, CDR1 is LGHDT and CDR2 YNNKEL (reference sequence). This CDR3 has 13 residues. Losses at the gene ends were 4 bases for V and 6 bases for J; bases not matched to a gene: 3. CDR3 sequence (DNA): TGTGCCAGCAGCCGGGACAGGGGTTTCGAGCAGTACTTC. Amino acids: CASSRDRGFEQYF.

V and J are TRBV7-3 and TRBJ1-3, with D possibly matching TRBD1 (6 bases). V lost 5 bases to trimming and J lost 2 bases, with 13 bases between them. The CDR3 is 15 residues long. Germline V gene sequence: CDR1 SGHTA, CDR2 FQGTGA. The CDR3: CASSPSGDTGNTIYF. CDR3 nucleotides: TGTGCCAGCAGCCCTAGCGGGGACACTGGAAACACCATATATTTT.

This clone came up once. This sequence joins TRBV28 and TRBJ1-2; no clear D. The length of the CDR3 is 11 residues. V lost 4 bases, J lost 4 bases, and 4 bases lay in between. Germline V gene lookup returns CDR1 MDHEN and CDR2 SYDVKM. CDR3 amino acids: CASSWAYGYTF. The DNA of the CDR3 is TGTGCCAGCAGTTGGGCCTATGGCTACACCTTC.

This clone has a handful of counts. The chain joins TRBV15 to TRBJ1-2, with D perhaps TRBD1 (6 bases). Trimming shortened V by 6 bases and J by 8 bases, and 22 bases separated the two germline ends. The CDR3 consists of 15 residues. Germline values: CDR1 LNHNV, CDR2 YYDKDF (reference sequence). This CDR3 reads CATRDGWGPMGGYTF. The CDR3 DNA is TGTGCCACCAGGGACGGGTGGGGGCCGATGGGAGGCTACACCTTC.

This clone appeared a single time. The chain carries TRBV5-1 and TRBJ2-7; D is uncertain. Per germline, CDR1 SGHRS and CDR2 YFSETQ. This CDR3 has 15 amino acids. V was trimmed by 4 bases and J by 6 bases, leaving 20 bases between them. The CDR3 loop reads CASSLKAPTTGEQYF. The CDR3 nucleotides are TGCGCCAGCAGCCTTAAGGCCCCTACAACGGGCGAGCAGTACTTC.

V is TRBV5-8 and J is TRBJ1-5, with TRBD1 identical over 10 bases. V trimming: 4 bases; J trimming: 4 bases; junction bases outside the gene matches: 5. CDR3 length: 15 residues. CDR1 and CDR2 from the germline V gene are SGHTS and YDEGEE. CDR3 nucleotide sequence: TGTGCCAGCAGCCGGGGACAGGGGCGTAATCAGCCCCAGCATTTT. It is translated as CASSRGQGRNQPQHF.

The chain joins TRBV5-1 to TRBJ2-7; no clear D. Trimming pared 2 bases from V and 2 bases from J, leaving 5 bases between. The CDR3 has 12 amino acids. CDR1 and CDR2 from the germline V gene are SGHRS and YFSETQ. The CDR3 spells CASSFGAYEQYF. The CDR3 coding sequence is TGCGCCAGCAGCTTTGGAGCCTACGAGCAGTACTTC.

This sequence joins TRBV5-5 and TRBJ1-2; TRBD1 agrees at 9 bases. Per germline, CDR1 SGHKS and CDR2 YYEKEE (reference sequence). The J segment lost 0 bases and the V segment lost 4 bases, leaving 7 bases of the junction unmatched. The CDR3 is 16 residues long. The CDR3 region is CASSPRTGVANYGYTF. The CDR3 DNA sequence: TGTGCCAGCAGCCCTCGGACAGGGGTTGCTAACTATGGCTACACCTTC.

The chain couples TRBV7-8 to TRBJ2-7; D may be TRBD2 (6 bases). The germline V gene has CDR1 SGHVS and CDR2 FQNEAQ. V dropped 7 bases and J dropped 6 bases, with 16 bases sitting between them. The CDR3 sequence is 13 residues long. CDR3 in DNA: TGTGCCAGCACCAGATGGGCGGGGACCGAGCAGTACTTC. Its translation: CASTRWAGTEQYF.